This T cell receptor beta chain was recovered during a study of cytomegalovirus exposure and HLA in healthy donors (dated by TCRdb to 2016 to 2017). For the wider study: According to an earlier analysis of around 600 of the donors, about 179 million T cells yielded roughly 110 million unique TCR beta sequences and about 300 Gb of sequence data. The number of donors typed differed by locus, with about 629-630 for A, B, C, DRB1 and DQB1, over 500 for DQA1, approximately 570 for DPA1, and under 490 for DPB1. In an earlier analysis of 587 of the donors, high-throughput TCR beta sequencing was used to judge whether each TCR beta V gene segment behaved as functional or pseudogenic. High-throughput TCR immunosequencing, statistical association of individual TCRs with disease status, and machine learning were combined to predict cytomegalovirus infection status. In addition to the first cohort of 650 to 800 subjects, a separate validation cohort of over 90 different subjects was used. Genome-wide SNP genotypes for about 65% of the 666 donors were used in a later genetic analysis, which treated that subset as a discovery cohort. Because of strong linkage in the cohort, roughly five DR-DQ haplotypes were treated as single units for association and clustering. Rather than using new phenotypic data, the later analysis identified candidate immune exposures from TCR beta sequences and from how often those sequences occurred across donors. The T cell repertoires of around 670 subjects were profiled by immunosequencing and related to cytomegalovirus serostatus. Every discovery cohort repertoire had been produced on one sequencing platform. Around 300 gigabases of sequencing data and tens of millions of unique TCR sequences were included in an early release covering roughly 700 HLA-typed donors. Among the approximately 420 genotyped donors, approximately 82% belonged to the genetic ancestry cluster associated with self-reported Caucasian donors. Across about 380 genotyped donors of the cohort, an average of approximately 240,000 unique TCR beta nucleotide sequences per donor were sequenced, and 15% to 20% of those sequences were non-productive. Class I and class II HLA loci were covered by the typing at four-digit resolution. The study aimed to test whether signatures of past pathogen exposure could be identified by cataloging public T cell receptors. A later analysis re-analyzed previously published TCR beta repertoires from approximately 700 donors and added high-resolution HLA genotyping to study TCR occurrence patterns. Alongside the repertoire data, information on donor age, sex, ethnicity and CMV serostatus was compiled.

V lost 6 bases and J lost 5 bases, and the count of bases not matched to a germline gene is 6. The CDR3, cysteine through phenylalanine, is 13 amino acids long. Only CDR3 DNA remains: 39 bases, in frame from the first base. According to the germline V gene (reference sequence), CDR1 reads GTSNPN and CDR2 reads SVGIG. As regards this clone: This clone's antigen is unknown.

The paper's findings and limits, for the study overall: In a later analysis, HLA-associated TCR beta chains were found to be more clonally expanded and to have lower generation probabilities than equally common non-associated chains. In an earlier analysis of over 550 of the donors, most TCR beta V segments were observed in productive rearrangements about 90% or about 30% of the time, broadly matching IMGT annotations. According to a later genetic analysis, donors in an Asian-associated ancestry cluster had fewer N-insertions in productive TCRs than the approximately 670-donor mean. Specific HLA alleles were associated with 15,000 to 20,000 TCR beta sequences at a false discovery rate of 0.05 in a later analysis. When HLA alleles, especially DR and DQ, strongly co-occurred, TCR associations were difficult to assign to individual alleles. A few of the identified cytomegalovirus-associated TCR beta chains were confirmed in vitro to be specific for cytomegalovirus antigens. Correlated functional status among segregating V segments might be attributable to linkage disequilibrium, but an unknown experimental factor could not be ruled out. An association between a missense DCLRE1C variant and V-gene and J-gene trimming of TCR beta chains was found in a later genetic analysis and replicated in an independent cohort. Because counts were too low, about 17 rarely observed V segments, including chromosome 9 orphons, were excluded from the earlier analysis of 587 of the donors. Only TCR beta chains were sequenced in this cohort, and the absence of alpha or paired-chain data limited detectable features. A further reported finding was that TCR beta sequences accurately predicted the HLA-A and HLA-B alleles for most subjects in the first cohort. The 87-base-pair reads could not distinguish some IMGT-functional V segments, including TRBV6-2 and TRBV6-3, so those segments were excluded. In a later analysis, several top co-occurrence clusters were reported to appear linked to parvovirus B19, influenza, CMV and Epstein-Barr virus. In both the original and validation cohorts, the classifier was reported to diagnose cytomegalovirus status with high specificity and sensitivity. The only immune exposure information available for the cohort was CMV serostatus. In a later analysis, most CMV-associated TCR beta chains were found to appear HLA-restricted, with HLA associations seemingly driven largely by CMV exposure. A cluster of highly shared sequence variants was judged likely to be a technical artifact of the sequencing pipeline. In the study, some 160 TCR beta chains were listed as associated with cytomegalovirus. The authors suggested that the approach could potentially be generalized to other disease states and immunological phenotypes. In a later analysis, the rate of TCR association differed among HLA loci, with DRB1 alleles having the most associated TCRs and HLA-C alleles having the fewest. Because HLA typing was unavailable for some donors at each locus, only the typed subset was used in association tests. Across donors, most TCR sequences were observed very rarely, whereas some public TCRs were present in many individuals. Sequencing depth was assumed to be roughly uniform across donors in the presence/absence analyses, though that assumption may not hold.

The cohort consisted of approximately 670 healthy bone marrow donors. All cohort members were sampled while nominally healthy, although unrecorded immune exposures were likely present. The donor tested CMV seronegative and was one of the 352 seronegative cohort members. A peripheral blood sample was collected from each donor, and TCR beta sequencing was performed on peripheral blood mononuclear cells. The Qiagen DNeasy Blood Extraction Kit was used to extract genomic DNA from the blood cell samples. Libraries came from the immunoSEQ multiplex PCR assay. For the multiplex PCR, a mixture combining 60 forward primers for TCR Vbeta segments and 13 reverse primers for TCR Jbeta segments was used. The CDR3 region of rearranged TCR beta genes was amplified from genomic DNA by a multiplex PCR assay. Amplified TCR beta libraries were sequenced as 87-base-pair reads on the Illumina HiSeq System. The study's processing was this. A later analysis counted 75 million to 100 million unique TCR beta chains across the 670 or so repertoires, and about 10 million of these chains were shared by at least two donors. Raw reads were error-corrected and collapsed into unique sequences with a nearest-neighbor algorithm that merged closely related sequences to remove PCR and sequencing errors. CDR3 sequences were aligned to IMGT reference sequences to assign V, D and J gene segments. For a sequence to be retained, at least a six-nucleotide match to both a V gene segment and a J gene segment was required. Rearrangements were called productive when the CDR3 lacked stop codons and stayed in frame with V and J; all others were non-productive. CDR3 was defined by IMGT convention, running from the second conserved V-encoded cysteine to the conserved J-encoded phenylalanine. The earlier analysis of about 620 of the donors excluded sequences that lacked an unambiguous match to a single V gene segment. In an earlier analysis of several hundred of the donors, a V segment was called functional when productive rearrangements were above 56.7%, and segregating when the standard deviation between donors exceeded 5%. A statistical classification framework was built for diagnosing cytomegalovirus status from the catalog of TCR beta chain sequences. A later analysis assigned V and J genes by comparing TCR nucleotide sequences with IMGT/GENE-DB human TR gene sequences. Using the TCRdist pipeline, a later analysis assigned CDR3 sequences along with most-parsimonious VDJ recombination scenarios. In a later analysis, each TCR beta chain was defined by its CDR3 amino acid sequence together with its V-gene family, and reads lacking a unique V-gene family were excluded. A later analysis removed 550 to 650 highly shared, low-generation-probability nucleotide sequences to deal with suspected cross-contamination and a sequencing artifact. A later analysis calculated a clonal expansion index for each public chain from normalized within-repertoire ranks of inferred template counts. Generation probabilities in a later analysis came from a VDJ recombination model fitted to out-of-frame rearrangements, and those results were checked against IGoR. In a later analysis, TCR-TCR, TCR-HLA and TCR-CMV co-occurrence was scored with hypergeometric tests, and a repertoire-size bias correction was applied to TCR pairs. In a later analysis, false discovery rates were estimated by permuting HLA or CMV assignments 20 times. In a later analysis, co-occurring TCRs were grouped using DBSCAN, and TCRdist sequence similarity was added for clustering within HLA-allele-positive subsets. Co-occurrence clustering excluded repertoires with fewer than 30,000 or more than 120,000 public chains, plus five with anomalous nucleotide sharing. This immuneACCESS table, as held by TCRdb, lists in-frame sequences with V and J called but not all clones. Of the missing ones, under half trace to an unresolved V gene in checked studies; the others have no known cause. That table furnishes V, J and clone size, whereas the DNA furnished D and trimming. For this sample, the table gives about 150,000 clones. The leading ten clones occupy 1.5% to 2% of the sample.

This clonotype was sampled from a woman aged 45-59 years in good health and CMV-seronegative. The chain employs TRBV30 and TRBJ2-5; TRBD1 agrees with 10 junctional bases. The sample was PBMCs. The CDR3 loop reads CACADRGPETQYF. The DNA reads TGTGCCTGTGCCGACAGGGGGCCTGAGACCCAGTACTTC.